The clone carrying this T cell receptor beta chain was seen at least ten times. This entry is derived from a study of cytomegalovirus exposure and HLA in healthy donors. When sampled, the donors appeared nominally healthy, though they likely had unrecorded immune exposures. PCR employed 60 Vbeta and 13 Jbeta primers. The data were produced by immunoSEQ multiplex PCR, yet TCRdb's version contains in-frame clones alone and is incomplete. The table records about 150,000 clones, more than 75% of them present only once. This clonotype originated in a woman aged 40-49 years in good health and CMV-seropositive. Sequencing was carried out using PBMCs.

The CDR3 reads CASKASGPYNEQFF. In DNA, the CDR3 is TGTGCCAGCAAGGCTAGCGGGCCCTACAATGAGCAGTTCTTC. The V and J genes are TRBV7-2 and TRBJ2-1, with TRBD2 matching over 8 bases. Losses at the gene ends were 7 bases for V and 2 bases for J; bases not matched to a gene: 4. This CDR3 is built from 14 residues. Germline V gives CDR1 SGHTA, CDR2 FQGNSA.